A single T cell receptor (beta chain) is shown here with its context. This CDR3 spans 19 amino acids. Trimming cost V 1 base and J 7 bases; bases outside gene matches: 11. In germline, CDR1 is SNHLY, CDR2 FYNNEI. The record originates from a study of blood T cell repertoires in COVID-19. Study-wide background: Samples taken during acute and convalescent COVID-19 were collected in the United States, Italy and Spain.

Here immunoSEQ multiplex PCR was the method, and the copy in TCRdb shows in-frame clones only, minus some. The sample has fewer than 500,000 clones, around 86% seen once. The sequencing sample was made of peripheral blood. The rearrangement uses TRBV2 and TRBJ1-6; TRBD1 agrees at 12 bases. The receptor was derived from a woman younger than 45 with active or convalescent COVID-19. For the CDR3, the DNA is TGTGCCAGCAGTGAAGTGGGACAGGGGGCGCTTATTACGAATTCACCCCTCCACTTT. Translating it yields CASSEVGQGALITNSPLHF.